The 8 T cell receptor beta chains listed next were all sequenced from one sample in a study of cytomegalovirus exposure and HLA in healthy donors. With 60 Vbeta and 13 Jbeta primers, the PCR was carried out. Sequenced by immunoSEQ multiplex PCR; TCRdb stores in-frame clones only, minus some. Of tens of thousands of clones in the sample, around three quarters are singletons; the top ten hold 2.5% to 3.5%. Sequencing was performed on PBMCs. These receptors were taken from a woman aged 40 to 50 in good health and CMV-seropositive.

This clone was picked up one time. The chain employs TRBV4-1 and TRBJ2-7, with 10 bases aligning to TRBD1. Germline assignment: CDR1 MGHRA and CDR2 YSYEKL. V gave up 4 bases and J gave up 0 bases; unmatched junction bases: 12. The CDR3 sequence is 18 residues long. The CDR3 reads CASSPHFGTGAFSYEQYF. Here the CDR3 DNA reads TGCGCCAGCAGCCCTCACTTTGGGACAGGGGCCTTCTCCTACGAGCAGTACTTC.

V usage is TRBV7-3 and J usage is TRBJ1-1; 8 nucleotides line up with TRBD1. The CDR3 spans 14 residues. In germline, CDR1 is SGHTA, CDR2 FQGTGA. The V gene end was trimmed by 2 bases and the J gene end by 4 bases; junction bases not matched to a gene: 3. CDR3 sequence: CASSLQGASTEAFF. In nucleotides, the CDR3 is TGTGCCAGCAGCTTACAGGGGGCTTCCACTGAAGCTTTCTTT.

This chain uses TRBV6-6 with TRBJ1-1, with D unclear. The V gene's germline CDR1 is MNHNY and CDR2 SVGAGI (reference sequence). Trimming cost V 4 bases and J 0 bases, with 6 bases left between them. This CDR3 region has 13 residues. CDR3 sequence: CASSSVMNTEAFF. DNA for the CDR3: TGTGCCAGCAGTTCGGTGATGAACACTGAAGCTTTCTTT.

J is TRBJ1-2 and V is TRBV7-2, with 9 bases fitting TRBD1. CDR3 length: 17 residues. V lost 4 bases and J lost 7; bases outside the gene matches: 16. Germline V gene lookup returns CDR1 SGHTA and CDR2 FQGNSA. The CDR3 DNA follows: TGTGCCAGCAGCTGGGGACAGGGCGGTTTCTCATTATCTGGCTACACCTTC. Its translation: CASSWGQGGFSLSGYTF.

This chain links TRBV5-1 with TRBJ1-1; 10 nucleotides match TRBD1. This CDR3 is 16 amino acids long. Germline CDR1 is SGHRS and CDR2 is YFSETQ. V shed 2 bases, J shed 4 bases, and the junction held 8 bases outside the gene matches. The CDR3 sequence: CASSFSGQGIVTEAFF. CDR3 coding DNA: TGCGCCAGCAGCTTTTCGGGACAGGGGATTGTCACTGAAGCTTTCTTT.

The CDR3 sequence: CAISAQGNVYGYTF. CDR3 DNA: TGTGCCATCAGTGCTCAGGGGAACGTATATGGCTACACCTTC. The rearrangement links TRBV10-3 to TRBJ1-2; D might be TRBD1 (6 bases). Deletions cut 4 bases from V and 5 bases from J, with 14 bases between. Germline loops: CDR1 ENHRY, CDR2 SYGVKD. The CDR3 loop spans 14 amino acids.

This chain links TRBV10-3 with TRBJ2-5; D might be TRBD1 (6 bases). V lost 5 bases, J lost 2 bases, and 9 bases lay in between. This CDR3 has 13 amino acids. In germline, CDR1 is ENHRY, CDR2 SYGVKD. CDR3 loop: CAISPGQQETQYF. The CDR3 DNA follows: TGTGCCATCAGTCCGGGACAACAAGAGACCCAGTACTTC.

The rearrangement joins TRBV18 to TRBJ1-2; 9 bases are shared with TRBD1. V dropped 3 bases and J dropped 2; count of bases not matched to a gene: 4. Germline V gives CDR1 KGHSH, CDR2 LQKENI. This CDR3 spans 15 amino acids. The CDR3 nucleotides are TGTGCCAGCTCACCCGGGACAGGGATAAACTATGGCTACACCTTC. Protein sequence: CASSPGTGINYGYTF.